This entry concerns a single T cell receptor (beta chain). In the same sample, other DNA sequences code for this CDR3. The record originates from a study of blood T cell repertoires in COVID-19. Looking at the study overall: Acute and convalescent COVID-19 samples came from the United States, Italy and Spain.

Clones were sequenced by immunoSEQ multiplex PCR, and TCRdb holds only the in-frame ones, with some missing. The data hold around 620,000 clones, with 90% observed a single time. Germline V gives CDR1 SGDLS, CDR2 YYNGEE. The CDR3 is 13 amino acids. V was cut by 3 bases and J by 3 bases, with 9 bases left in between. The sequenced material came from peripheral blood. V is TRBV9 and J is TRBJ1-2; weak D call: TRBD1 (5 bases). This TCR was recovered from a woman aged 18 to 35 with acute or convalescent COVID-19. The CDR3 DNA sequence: TGTGCCAGCAGCGCCGGGGGGTACTATGGCTACACCTTC. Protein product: CASSAGGYYGYTF.